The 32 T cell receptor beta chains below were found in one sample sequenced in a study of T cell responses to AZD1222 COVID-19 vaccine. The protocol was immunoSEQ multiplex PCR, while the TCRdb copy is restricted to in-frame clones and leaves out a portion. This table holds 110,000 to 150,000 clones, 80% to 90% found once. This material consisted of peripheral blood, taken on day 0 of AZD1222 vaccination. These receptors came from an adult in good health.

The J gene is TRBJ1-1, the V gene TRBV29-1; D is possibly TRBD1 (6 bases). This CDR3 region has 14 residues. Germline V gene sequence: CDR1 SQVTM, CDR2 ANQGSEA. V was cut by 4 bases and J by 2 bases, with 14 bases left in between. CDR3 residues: CSVGPGHLNTEAFF. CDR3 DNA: TGCAGCGTTGGTCCGGGACACCTTAACACTGAAGCTTTCTTT.

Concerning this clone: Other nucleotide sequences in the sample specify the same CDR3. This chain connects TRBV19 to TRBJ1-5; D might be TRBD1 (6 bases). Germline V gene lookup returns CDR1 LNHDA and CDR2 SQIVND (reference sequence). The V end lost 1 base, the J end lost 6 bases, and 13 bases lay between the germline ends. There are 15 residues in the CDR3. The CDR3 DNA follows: TGTGCCAGTAGTATAGCGGGGGGGGCAGGTCAGCCCCAGCATTTT. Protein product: CASSIAGGAGQPQHF.

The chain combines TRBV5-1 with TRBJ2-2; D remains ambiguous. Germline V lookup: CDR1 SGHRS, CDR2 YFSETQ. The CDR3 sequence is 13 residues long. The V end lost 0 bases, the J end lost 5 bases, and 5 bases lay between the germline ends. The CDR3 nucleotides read TGCGCCAGCAGCTTGGTGGTTACCGGGGAGCTGTTTTTT. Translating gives CASSLVVTGELFF.

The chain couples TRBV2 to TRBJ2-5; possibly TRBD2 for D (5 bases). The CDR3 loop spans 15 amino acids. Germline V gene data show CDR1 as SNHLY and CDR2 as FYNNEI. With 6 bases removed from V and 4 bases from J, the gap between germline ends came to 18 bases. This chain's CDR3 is CASREEGRGGETQYF. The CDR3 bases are TGTGCCAGCAGGGAGGAAGGCCGAGGCGGAGAGACCCAGTACTTC.

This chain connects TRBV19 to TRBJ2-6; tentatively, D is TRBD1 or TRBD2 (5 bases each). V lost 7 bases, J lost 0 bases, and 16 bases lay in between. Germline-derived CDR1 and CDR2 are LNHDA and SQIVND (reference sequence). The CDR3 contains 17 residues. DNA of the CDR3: TGTGCCAGTACGAAGGGACGTCTGGTCTCTGGGGCCAACGTCCTGACTTTC. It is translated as CASTKGRLVSGANVLTF.

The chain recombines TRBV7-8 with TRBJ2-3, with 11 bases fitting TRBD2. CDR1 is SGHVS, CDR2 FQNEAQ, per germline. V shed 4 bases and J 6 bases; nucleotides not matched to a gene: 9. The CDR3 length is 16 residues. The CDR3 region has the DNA TGTGCCAGCAGCTCCTTAGCGGGAGGGGGTTGGGATACGCAGTATTTT. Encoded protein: CASSSLAGGGWDTQYF.

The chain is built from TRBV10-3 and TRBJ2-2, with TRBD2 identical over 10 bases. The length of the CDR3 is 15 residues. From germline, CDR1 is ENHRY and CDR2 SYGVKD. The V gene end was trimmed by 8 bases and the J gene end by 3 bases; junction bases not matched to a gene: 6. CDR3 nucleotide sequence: TGTGCCATCGGGGCTAGCGGGGGTCACACCGGGGAGCTGTTTTTT. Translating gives CAIGASGGHTGELFF.

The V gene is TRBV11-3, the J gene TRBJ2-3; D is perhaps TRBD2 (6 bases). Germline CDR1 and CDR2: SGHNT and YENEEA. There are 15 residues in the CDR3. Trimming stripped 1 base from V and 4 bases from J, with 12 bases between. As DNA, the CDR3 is TGTGCCAGCAGCTTAGCGGGAGTTGATTCAGATACGCAGTATTTT. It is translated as CASSLAGVDSDTQYF.

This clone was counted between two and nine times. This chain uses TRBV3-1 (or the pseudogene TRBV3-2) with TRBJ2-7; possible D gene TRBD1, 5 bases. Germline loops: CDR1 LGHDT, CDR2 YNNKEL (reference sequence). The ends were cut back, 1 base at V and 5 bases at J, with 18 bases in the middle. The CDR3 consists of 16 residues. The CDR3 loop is CASSQVLDLPGNEQYF. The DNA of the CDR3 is TGTGCCAGCAGCCAAGTGTTAGACTTACCAGGGAACGAGCAGTACTTC.

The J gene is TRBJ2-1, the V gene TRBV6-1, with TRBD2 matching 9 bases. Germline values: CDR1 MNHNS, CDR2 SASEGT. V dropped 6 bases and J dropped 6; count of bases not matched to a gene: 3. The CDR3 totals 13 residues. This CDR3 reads CASRQTSGNEQFF. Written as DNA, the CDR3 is TGTGCCAGCAGGCAGACTAGCGGCAATGAGCAGTTCTTC.

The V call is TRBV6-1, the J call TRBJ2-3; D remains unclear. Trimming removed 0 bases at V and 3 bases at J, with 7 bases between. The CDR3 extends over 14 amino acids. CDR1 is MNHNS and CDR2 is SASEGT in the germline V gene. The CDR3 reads CASSEAHSTDTQYF. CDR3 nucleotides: TGTGCCAGCAGTGAAGCGCACAGTACAGATACGCAGTATTTT.

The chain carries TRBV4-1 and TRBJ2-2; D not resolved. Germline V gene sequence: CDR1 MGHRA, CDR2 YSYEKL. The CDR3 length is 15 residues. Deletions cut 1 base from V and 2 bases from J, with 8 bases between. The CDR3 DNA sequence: TGCGCCAGCAGCCAAGCTACACGAAACACCGGGGAGCTGTTTTTT. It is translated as CASSQATRNTGELFF.

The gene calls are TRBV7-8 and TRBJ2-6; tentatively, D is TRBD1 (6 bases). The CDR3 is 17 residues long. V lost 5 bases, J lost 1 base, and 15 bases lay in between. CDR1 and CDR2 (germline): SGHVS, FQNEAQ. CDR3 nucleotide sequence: TGTGCCAGCAGCCCTGGGGGCGGAGGATCTGGGGCCAACGTCCTGACTTTC. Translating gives CASSPGGGGSGANVLTF.

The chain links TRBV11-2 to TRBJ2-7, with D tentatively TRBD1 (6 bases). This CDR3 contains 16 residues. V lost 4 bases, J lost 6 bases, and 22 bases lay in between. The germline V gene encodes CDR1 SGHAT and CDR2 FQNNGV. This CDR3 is CASSSSGTTTAVEQYF. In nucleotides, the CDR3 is TGTGCCAGCAGCTCTTCCGGGACAACAACCGCTGTCGAGCAGTACTTC.

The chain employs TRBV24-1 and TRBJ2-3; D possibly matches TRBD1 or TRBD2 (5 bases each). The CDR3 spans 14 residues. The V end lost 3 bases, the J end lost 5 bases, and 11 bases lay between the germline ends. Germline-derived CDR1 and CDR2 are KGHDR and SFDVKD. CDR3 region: CATSDPLGVDTQYF. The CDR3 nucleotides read TGTGCCACCAGTGATCCACTAGGGGTAGATACGCAGTATTTT.

CDR3 bases: TGCGCCAGCAGTGAGTCGCGGGGAGGGGACACTGAAGCTTTCTTT. Amino acids: CASSESRGGDTEAFF. V is TRBV10-1 and J is TRBJ1-1, with TRBD1 as a possible D gene (5 bases). The CDR3 contains 15 residues. Trimming shortened V by 0 bases and J by 3 bases, and 11 bases separated the two germline ends. CDR1 WNHNN and CDR2 SYGVQD come from the germline V gene (reference sequence).

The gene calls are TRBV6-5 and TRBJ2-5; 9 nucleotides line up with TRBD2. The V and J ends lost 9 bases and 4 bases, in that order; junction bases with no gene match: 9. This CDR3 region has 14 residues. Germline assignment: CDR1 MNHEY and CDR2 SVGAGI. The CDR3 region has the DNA TGTGCCAGATTAGCGGGGGCAGCCTCAGAGACCCAGTACTTC. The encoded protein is CARLAGAASETQYF.

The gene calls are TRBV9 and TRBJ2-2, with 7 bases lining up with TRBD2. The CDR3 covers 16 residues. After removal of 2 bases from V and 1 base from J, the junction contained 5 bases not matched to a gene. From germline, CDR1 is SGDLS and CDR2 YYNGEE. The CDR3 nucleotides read TGTGCCAGCAGCGTTACAGCGGGGCTGAACACCGGGGAGCTGTTTTTT. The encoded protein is CASSVTAGLNTGELFF.

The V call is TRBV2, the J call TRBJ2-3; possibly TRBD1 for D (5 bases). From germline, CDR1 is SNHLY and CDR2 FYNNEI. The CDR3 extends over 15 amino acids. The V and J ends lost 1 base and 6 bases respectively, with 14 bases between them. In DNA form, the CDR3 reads TGTGCCAGCAGTGAAGGCAGCCTCAAGGGGGATACGCAGTATTTT. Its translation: CASSEGSLKGDTQYF.

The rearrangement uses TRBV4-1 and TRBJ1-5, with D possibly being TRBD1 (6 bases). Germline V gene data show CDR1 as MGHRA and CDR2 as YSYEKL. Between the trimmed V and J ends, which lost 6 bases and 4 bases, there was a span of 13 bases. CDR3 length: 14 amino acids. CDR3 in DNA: TGCGCCAGCAGAAACACAGGGACTAATCAGCCCCAGCATTTT. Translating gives CASRNTGTNQPQHF.

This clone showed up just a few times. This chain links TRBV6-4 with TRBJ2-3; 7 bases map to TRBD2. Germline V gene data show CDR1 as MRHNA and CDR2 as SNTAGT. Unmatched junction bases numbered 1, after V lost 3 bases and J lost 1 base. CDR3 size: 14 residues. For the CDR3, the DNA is TGTGCCAGCAGTGAAACTAGCGGCACAGATACGCAGTATTTT. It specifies CASSETSGTDTQYF.

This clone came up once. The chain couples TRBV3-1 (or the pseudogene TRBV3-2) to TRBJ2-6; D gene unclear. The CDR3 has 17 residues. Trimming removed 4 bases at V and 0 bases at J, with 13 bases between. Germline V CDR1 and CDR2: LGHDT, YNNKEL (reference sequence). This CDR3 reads CASSLRTAPSGANVLTF. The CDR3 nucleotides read TGTGCCAGCAGCCTTCGAACAGCACCCTCTGGGGCCAACGTCCTGACTTTC.

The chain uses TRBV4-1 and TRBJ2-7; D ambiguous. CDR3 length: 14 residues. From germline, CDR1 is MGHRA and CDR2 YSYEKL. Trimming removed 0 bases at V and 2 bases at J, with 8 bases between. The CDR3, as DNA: TGCGCCAGCAGCCAAGAACCCGGAGCCTACGAGCAGTACTTC. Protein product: CASSQEPGAYEQYF.

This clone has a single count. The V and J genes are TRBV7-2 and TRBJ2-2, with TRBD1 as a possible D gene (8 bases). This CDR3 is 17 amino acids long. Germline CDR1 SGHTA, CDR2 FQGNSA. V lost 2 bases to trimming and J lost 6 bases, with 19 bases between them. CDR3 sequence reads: CASSLLGGPGGAGELFF. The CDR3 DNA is TGTGCCAGCAGCTTATTGGGGGGGCCAGGGGGCGCCGGGGAGCTGTTTTTT.

Here the CDR3 DNA reads TGTGCCAGCAGCTCCCCCCGAGCGGGAGGGACAGATACGCAGTATTTT. Its protein product is CASSSPRAGGTDTQYF. The chain links TRBV7-6 to TRBJ2-3; 10 bases align to TRBD2. V shed 4 bases, J shed 3 bases, and the junction held 7 bases outside the gene matches. CDR1 and CDR2 (germline): SGHVS, FNYEAQ. The CDR3 is 16 amino acids.

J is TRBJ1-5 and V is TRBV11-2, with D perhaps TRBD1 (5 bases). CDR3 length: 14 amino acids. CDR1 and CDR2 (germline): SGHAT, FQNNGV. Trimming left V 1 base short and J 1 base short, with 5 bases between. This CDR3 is CASSLAGSNQPQHF. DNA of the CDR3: TGTGCCAGCAGCTTAGCAGGGAGCAATCAGCCCCAGCATTTT.

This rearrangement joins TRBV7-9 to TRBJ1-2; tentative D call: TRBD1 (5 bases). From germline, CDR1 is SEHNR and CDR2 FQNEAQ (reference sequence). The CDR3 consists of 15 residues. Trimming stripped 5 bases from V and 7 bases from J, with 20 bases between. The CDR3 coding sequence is TGTGCCAGCAGCCACCGGGACCCAGCCGTGGCTGGCTACACCTTC. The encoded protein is CASSHRDPAVAGYTF.

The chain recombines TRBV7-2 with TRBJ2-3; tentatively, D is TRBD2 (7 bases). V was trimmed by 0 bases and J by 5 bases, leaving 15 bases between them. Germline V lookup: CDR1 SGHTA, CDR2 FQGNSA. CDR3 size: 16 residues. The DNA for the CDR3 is TGTGCCAGCAGCTTAGCTGTTGGGGGGGCCGTAGATACGCAGTATTTT. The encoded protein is CASSLAVGGAVDTQYF.

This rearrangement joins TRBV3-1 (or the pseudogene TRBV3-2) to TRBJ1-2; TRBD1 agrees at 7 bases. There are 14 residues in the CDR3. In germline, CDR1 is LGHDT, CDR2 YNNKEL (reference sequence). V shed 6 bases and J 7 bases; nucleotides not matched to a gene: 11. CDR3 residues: CASSLTQGVAGYTF. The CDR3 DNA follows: TGTGCCAGCAGTCTGACGCAGGGGGTGGCTGGCTACACCTTC.

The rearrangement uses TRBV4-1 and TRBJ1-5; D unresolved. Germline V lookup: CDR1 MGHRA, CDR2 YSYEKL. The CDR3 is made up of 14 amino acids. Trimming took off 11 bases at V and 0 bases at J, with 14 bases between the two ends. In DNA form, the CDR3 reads TGCGCCGAGGAGGCCGCCCATAGCAATCAGCCCCAGCATTTT. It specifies CAEEAAHSNQPQHF.

For the CDR3, the DNA is TGTGCCAGCAGCTTCGGGACAGGGATTAATCAGCCCCAGCATTTT. It specifies CASSFGTGINQPQHF. The chain joins TRBV7-2 to TRBJ1-5; 9 nucleotides line up with TRBD1. Germline V gene data show CDR1 as SGHTA and CDR2 as FQGNSA. This CDR3 comprises 15 residues. V was clipped by 3 bases and J by 4 bases; unmatched bases: 4.

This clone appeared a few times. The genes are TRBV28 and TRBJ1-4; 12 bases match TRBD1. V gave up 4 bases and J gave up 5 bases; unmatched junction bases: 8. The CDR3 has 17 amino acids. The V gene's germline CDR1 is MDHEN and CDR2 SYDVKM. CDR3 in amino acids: CASSSGTGGAKNEKLFF. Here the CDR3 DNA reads TGTGCCAGCAGTTCCGGGACAGGGGGCGCCAAGAATGAAAAACTGTTTTTT. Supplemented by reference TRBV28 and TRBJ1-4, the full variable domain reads DVKVTQSSRYLVKRTGEKVFLECVQDMDHENMFWYRQDPGLGLRLIYFSYDVKMKEKGDIPEGYSVSREKKERFSLILESASTNQTSMYLCASSSGTGGAKNEKLFFGSGTQLSVL.